Shown below are 23 T cell receptor beta chains from a single sample sequenced in a study of blood T cell repertoires in COVID-19. Assay: immunoSEQ multiplex PCR; the TCRdb copy retains only in-frame clones and omits some. The profile covers tens of thousands of clones, with about 88% appearing a single time and roughly 10% taken by the ten largest. The sequenced material came from peripheral blood. All receptors come from a human donor in a cohort sampled during active COVID-19. The donor label of this sample is uncertain.

The chain employs TRBV24-1 and TRBJ2-2; 7 bases fit TRBD2. The CDR3 covers 16 residues. The ends lost 4 bases at V and 1 base at J; junction bases unmatched: 5. Germline V lookup: CDR1 KGHDR, CDR2 SFDVKD. CDR3: CATSESRERNTGELFF. The CDR3 bases are TGTGCCACCAGTGAGTCGCGGGAGAGGAACACCGGGGAGCTGTTTTTT.

The chain uses TRBV28 and TRBJ2-7; 9 bases agree with TRBD1. This CDR3 spans 15 amino acids. Germline CDR1 is MDHEN and CDR2 is SYDVKM. V was pared by 5 bases and J by 5 bases, with 10 bases of the junction left unmatched. CDR3: CASSTLTGGADEQYF. CDR3 nucleotides: TGTGCCAGCAGTACTCTTACAGGGGGCGCGGACGAGCAGTACTTC.

The chain couples TRBV5-8 to TRBJ2-7; maybe TRBD1 (5 bases). Germline V gene lookup returns CDR1 SGHTS and CDR2 YDEGEE. CDR3 size: 13 residues. V dropped 5 bases and J dropped 3 bases, with 12 bases sitting between them. The CDR3 reads CASRQTVFYEQYF. CDR3 in DNA: TGTGCCAGCAGACAGACAGTATTCTACGAGCAGTACTTC.

The chain employs TRBV7-2 and TRBJ2-3, with 10 bases lining up with TRBD2. This CDR3 region has 15 residues. Per the germline V gene, CDR1 is SGHTA and CDR2 is FQGNSA. V gave up 5 bases and J gave up 9 bases; unmatched junction bases: 11. The CDR3 bases are TGTGCCAGCAGCCGGACTAGCGGACACGGTGGGACGCAGTATTTT. Protein product: CASSRTSGHGGTQYF.

V usage is TRBV7-2 and J usage is TRBJ2-5; 9 bases fit TRBD1. The CDR3 has 15 residues. After removal of 5 bases from V and 3 bases from J, the junction contained 7 bases not matched to a gene. The germline V gene encodes CDR1 SGHTA and CDR2 FQGNSA. The CDR3 sequence: CASSHRTGVEETQYF. In DNA form, the CDR3 reads TGTGCCAGCAGCCACCGGACAGGGGTAGAAGAGACCCAGTACTTC. The variable domain in full, with the rest retrieved from reference TRBV7-2 and TRBJ2-5, is GAGVSQSPSNKVTEKGKDVELRCDPISGHTALYWYRQSLGQGLEFLIYFQGNSAPDKSGLPSDRFSAERTGGSVSTLTIQRTQQEDSAVYLCASSHRTGVEETQYFGPGTRLLVL.

The chain links TRBV5-1 to TRBJ1-1, with D unresolved. The CDR3 totals 13 residues. Germline assignment: CDR1 SGHRS and CDR2 YFSETQ. V gave up 1 base and J gave up 4 bases, with 8 bases separating them. CDR3 residues: CASSLYGSTEAFF. CDR3 DNA: TGCGCCAGCAGCTTGTACGGGAGCACTGAAGCTTTCTTT.

This rearrangement joins TRBV5-1 to TRBJ2-5, with 7 nucleotides matching TRBD1. V gave up 0 bases and J gave up 4 bases; unmatched junction bases: 3. The CDR3 covers 14 residues. Germline CDR1 and CDR2: SGHRS and YFSETQ. CDR3 region: CASSLGYRGETQYF. CDR3 bases: TGCGCCAGCAGCTTGGGTTACAGGGGAGAGACCCAGTACTTC.

This clone was counted a few times. The chain is built from TRBV7-9 and TRBJ2-7, with D hard to call. Per germline, CDR1 SEHNR and CDR2 FQNEAQ (reference sequence). The length of the CDR3 is 15 residues. Deletions cut 2 bases from V and 0 bases from J, with 11 bases between. CDR3 residues: CASSLKAGSSYEQYF. CDR3 nucleotide sequence: TGTGCCAGCAGCTTAAAGGCAGGAAGCTCCTACGAGCAGTACTTC.

V is TRBV7-9 and J is TRBJ1-2; D is unresolved. The CDR3 covers 13 residues. V lost 1 base to trimming and J lost 2 bases, with 5 bases between them. Germline CDR1 SEHNR, CDR2 FQNEAQ (reference sequence). Here the CDR3 DNA reads TGTGCCAGCAGCTTAGGGGAGAACTATGGCTACACCTTC. Translated: CASSLGENYGYTF.

The J gene is TRBJ2-5, the V gene TRBV3-1 (or the pseudogene TRBV3-2), with a weak D call TRBD2 (6 bases). The CDR3 runs to 16 residues. Trimming pared 4 bases from V and 1 base from J, leaving 16 bases between. Germline CDR1 reads LGHDT; CDR2 reads YNNKEL (reference sequence). The CDR3 loop is CASSPLGGRPQETQYF. As DNA, the CDR3 is TGTGCCAGCAGCCCTTTAGGAGGGAGGCCCCAAGAGACCCAGTACTTC.

The chain couples TRBV6-5 to TRBJ1-2, with 8 bases identical to TRBD1. The germline V gene encodes CDR1 MNHEY and CDR2 SVGAGI. CDR3 size: 13 residues. The ends lost 7 bases at V and 4 bases at J; junction bases unmatched: 5. CDR3 in amino acids: CASIGDRTYGYTF. The DNA of the CDR3 is TGTGCCAGCATCGGGGACAGGACCTATGGCTACACCTTC.

CDR3 in amino acids: CASSLVRGSISEQFF. CDR3 nucleotides: TGTGCCAGCAGCTTAGTAAGGGGGTCTATTAGTGAGCAGTTCTTC. The rearrangement uses TRBV7-8 and TRBJ2-1, with a weak D call TRBD1 (6 bases). The CDR3 is 15 amino acids. Looked up from germline, CDR1 is SGHVS and CDR2 is FQNEAQ. V was shortened by 1 base and J by 9 bases, with 16 bases between the two germline ends.

The rearrangement joins TRBV6-1 to TRBJ2-1; 7 bases align to TRBD2. CDR1 MNHNS and CDR2 SASEGT come from the germline V gene. The ends lost 2 bases at V and 6 bases at J; junction bases unmatched: 4. CDR3 size: 14 residues. The CDR3 DNA reads as TGTGCCAGCAGTGAAAAGGGGAGGGGCAATGAGCAGTTCTTC. Translating gives CASSEKGRGNEQFF.

The J gene is TRBJ2-7, the V gene TRBV30, with 12 bases identical to TRBD2. The CDR3 is 17 amino acids. Germline V lookup: CDR1 GTSNPN, CDR2 SVGIG (reference sequence). J gave up 3 bases and V 2 bases, and 11 bases lay outside the gene matches. The CDR3 sequence is CAWSSATSGRNYYEQYF. In nucleotides, the CDR3 is TGTGCCTGGAGTTCGGCGACTAGCGGGAGAAATTACTACGAGCAGTACTTC.

As DNA, the CDR3 is TGTGCCAGCAGCTTAGCCCGGCCTATAGCGGGCCAAGAGACCCAGTACTTC. Its protein is CASSLARPIAGQETQYF. This chain links TRBV11-2 with TRBJ2-5; 7 bases are a match to TRBD2. CDR1 is SGHAT, CDR2 FQNNGV, per germline. This CDR3 region has 17 residues. V dropped 1 base and J dropped 1; count of bases not matched to a gene: 9. Supplemented by reference TRBV11-2 and TRBJ2-5, the full variable domain reads EAGVAQSPRYKIIEKRQSVAFWCNPISGHATLYWYQQILGQGPKLLIQFQNNGVVDDSQLPKDRFSAERLKGVDSTLKIQPAKLEDSAVYLCASSLARPIAGQETQYFGPGTRLLVL.

The V gene is TRBV9, the J gene TRBJ2-1; a weak D match, TRBD2 (6 bases). The V gene's germline CDR1 is SGDLS and CDR2 YYNGEE. V lost 3 bases and J lost 5, with 12 bases in between. There are 14 residues in the CDR3. This CDR3 reads CASSANRLDNEQFF. The DNA for the CDR3 is TGTGCCAGCAGCGCCAACCGACTAGACAATGAGCAGTTCTTC.

This chain links TRBV5-6 with TRBJ2-3; TRBD2 matches at 11 bases. The junction had 7 bases not matched to a gene; V was cut back by 4 bases and J by 9 bases. CDR1 and CDR2 from the germline V gene are SGHDT and YYEEEE. This CDR3 spans 14 amino acids. CDR3 nucleotide sequence: TGTGCCAGCAGCCCGGAAACTAGCGGGAGAACGCAGTATTTT. Its translation: CASSPETSGRTQYF.

The V gene is TRBV27, the J gene TRBJ1-5; D gene uncertain. The germline CDR1 and CDR2 sequences are MNHEY and SMNVEV (reference sequence). V lost 2 bases to trimming and J lost 4 bases, with 9 bases between them. This CDR3 has 14 amino acids. CDR3 sequence reads: CASSLEPGNQPQHF. The DNA for the CDR3 is TGTGCCAGCAGTTTAGAGCCGGGTAATCAGCCCCAGCATTTT.

The rearrangement uses TRBV5-4 and TRBJ2-1; 9 bases match TRBD2. CDR3 length: 15 residues. Germline lookup yields CDR1 SGHNT and CDR2 YYREEE (reference sequence). V lost 4 bases, J lost 0 bases, and 2 bases stayed unmatched. The CDR3 region is CASSRSGSSYNEQFF. The CDR3 region has the DNA TGTGCCAGCAGCCGTAGCGGGAGCTCCTACAATGAGCAGTTCTTC.

The chain carries TRBV30 and TRBJ1-1; D ambiguous. The CDR3 length is 15 residues. Germline lookup yields CDR1 GTSNPN and CDR2 SVGIG (reference sequence). V was shortened by 3 bases and J by 0 bases, with 14 bases between the two germline ends. CDR3 residues: CAWRISGNVNTEAFF. The CDR3 DNA reads as TGTGCCTGGAGAATATCGGGAAACGTGAACACTGAAGCTTTCTTT.

This clone was observed once. The chain combines TRBV4-1 with TRBJ2-3; 14 nucleotides line up with TRBD2. Germline V gene data show CDR1 as MGHRA and CDR2 as YSYEKL. With V trimmed by 2 bases and J by 6 bases, 10 bases remained unmatched. The CDR3 has 18 amino acids. As DNA, the CDR3 is TGCGCCAGCAGCCAATGGGCGACTAGCGGGAGGGCCGGTGATACGCAGTATTTT. Its protein is CASSQWATSGRAGDTQYF.

The chain joins TRBV5-4 to TRBJ2-5; 8 bases fit TRBD2. With V trimmed by 4 bases and J by 4 bases, 9 bases remained unmatched. The CDR3 runs to 15 residues. Per the germline V gene, CDR1 is SGHNT and CDR2 is YYREEE (reference sequence). As DNA, the CDR3 is TGTGCCAGCAGCCCAGAAGCGGGAGCTGGAGAGACCCAGTACTTC. Amino acids: CASSPEAGAGETQYF.

The chain carries TRBV5-1 and TRBJ1-1; 7 bases agree with TRBD1. Germline trimming cut 7 bases from V and 4 bases from J; bases unmatched to any gene: 7. There are 13 residues in the CDR3. The V gene's germline CDR1 is SGHRS and CDR2 YFSETQ. DNA for the CDR3: TGCGCCAGCGATAAGACAGGGTTCACTGAAGCTTTCTTT. The encoded protein is CASDKTGFTEAFF.